This passage covers 10 T cell receptor beta chains from one sample sequenced in a study of CD8+CD57+ T cells in acquired aplastic anemia. By flow cytometry, patients selected for sequencing had shown an expansion of CD8+CD57+ cells. Profiling that covered TCR beta VDJ and CDR3 relied on genomic DNA as its template. TCRdb analysed the reads with MiXCR anew, one entry per CDR3 protein. Of roughly 160,000 distinct CDR3 sequences listed, less than 60% were seen once; the top ten hold 2.5% to 3.5%. The sequencing sample was made of sorted CD4+, CD8+, or CD8+CD57+ T cells (not recorded which) from PBMCs. The receptors originated from a human donor with aplastic anemia.

About this clonotype itself: A much larger clone lies a single base off, so this may be a read error. The chain employs TRBV5-6 and TRBJ2-1; 7 positions agree with TRBD2. The CDR3 contains 12 residues. CDR1 SGHDT and CDR2 YYEEEE come from the germline V gene. The ends lost 10 bases at V and 4 bases at J; junction bases unmatched: 5. Here the CDR3 reads CAGGGPYNEQFF. In DNA, the CDR3 is TGTGCCGGCGGGGGACCATACAATGAGCAGTTCTTC.

The V gene is TRBV11-1, the J gene TRBJ2-1; 14 bases are shared with TRBD2. With 5 bases clipped from V and 10 bases from J, the junction kept 7 bases outside the gene matches. Germline V gene data show CDR1 as SGHAT and CDR2 as FQDESV (reference sequence). This CDR3 has 15 residues. Written as DNA, the CDR3 is TGTGCCAGCAGCCAGACTAGCGGGAGGGCGGGAGAGCAGTTCTTC. It specifies CASSQTSGRAGEQFF.

The J gene is TRBJ2-3, the V gene TRBV7-9; D possibly corresponds to TRBD2 (5 bases). V lost 4 bases to trimming and J lost 1 base, with 9 bases between them. CDR1 and CDR2 from the germline V gene are SEHNR and FQNEAQ (reference sequence). The CDR3 is 14 residues long. CDR3 nucleotide sequence: TGTGCCAGCAGCTCGGACTCACGCACAGATACGCAGTATTTT. It yields the protein CASSSDSRTDTQYF.

On this clonotype: With a much larger clone just one base away, this may be a read error. The V and J genes are TRBV7-2 and TRBJ2-3; D unclear. Germline CDR1 reads SGHTA; CDR2 reads FQGNSA. The CDR3 runs to 12 residues. V was clipped by 8 bases and J by 0 bases, with 6 bases between them. The DNA for the CDR3 is TGTGCCAGCTTTGGGAGCACAGATACGCAGTATTTT. It is translated as CASFGSTDTQYF.

This sequence joins TRBV20-1 and TRBJ2-7; tentatively, D is TRBD1 (5 bases). The V gene lost 2 bases and the J gene lost 8 bases, with 13 bases spanning the gap. Germline-derived CDR1 and CDR2 are DFQATT and SNEGSKA (reference sequence). This CDR3 comprises 12 residues. The CDR3 is CSARKQGRKQYF. For the CDR3, the DNA is TGCAGTGCTAGAAAGCAGGGTAGGAAGCAGTACTTC.

The rearrangement joins TRBV20-1 to TRBJ1-1; D possibly corresponds to TRBD1 (6 bases). The V and J ends lost 0 bases and 6 bases respectively, with 14 bases between them. The CDR3 contains 14 residues. Germline CDR1 and CDR2: DFQATT and SNEGSKA (reference sequence). The CDR3 nucleotides read TGCAGTGCTAGAGAGACACAGGGTTTGCCTGAAGCTTTCTTT. Translation: CSARETQGLPEAFF.

The rearrangement uses TRBV4-3 and TRBJ1-6; a weak D match, TRBD1 (6 bases). The CDR3 is 14 residues long. V was shortened by 4 bases and J by 3 bases, with 7 bases between the two germline ends. Germline V gene lookup returns CDR1 LGHNA and CDR2 YSLEER. CDR3 protein: CASSRDNYNSPLHF. The CDR3 bases are TGCGCCAGCAGCCGGGACAACTATAATTCACCCCTCCACTTT.

This clonotype was seen many times. J is TRBJ1-6 and V is TRBV19, with a possible D match to TRBD1 (5 bases). CDR1 and CDR2 from the germline V gene are LNHDA and SQIVND (reference sequence). V was cut by 4 bases and J by 9 bases, with 10 bases left in between. The CDR3 length is 13 residues. The CDR3 is CASSNPGISPLHF. Here the CDR3 DNA reads TGTGCCAGTAGTAACCCAGGGATTTCACCCCTCCACTTT.

A word on this clonotype: Just one base apart from a much larger clone, this may be a read error. The rearrangement uses TRBV11-2 and TRBJ2-3, with D possibly TRBD1 on 5 matching bases. The J call may be mistaken, given a closer DNA end match to TRBJ1-5. From germline, CDR1 is SGHAT and CDR2 FQNNGV. CDR3 size: 14 residues. In DNA form, the CDR3 reads TGTGCCAGCAGCATAATATTGGGGCGAGATACGCAGCATTTT. Translated: CASSIILGRDTQHF.

The chain recombines TRBV10-3 with TRBJ2-1; 11 bases are shared with TRBD2. CDR3 size: 15 residues. CDR1 and CDR2 from the germline V gene are ENHRY and SYGVKD. Trimming removed 6 bases from V and 9 bases from J; junction bases left unmatched: 10. For the CDR3, the DNA is TGTGCCATCAGAGTAGCGGGGGGGGACGGGAGTGAGCAGTTCTTC. Protein sequence: CAIRVAGGDGSEQFF.